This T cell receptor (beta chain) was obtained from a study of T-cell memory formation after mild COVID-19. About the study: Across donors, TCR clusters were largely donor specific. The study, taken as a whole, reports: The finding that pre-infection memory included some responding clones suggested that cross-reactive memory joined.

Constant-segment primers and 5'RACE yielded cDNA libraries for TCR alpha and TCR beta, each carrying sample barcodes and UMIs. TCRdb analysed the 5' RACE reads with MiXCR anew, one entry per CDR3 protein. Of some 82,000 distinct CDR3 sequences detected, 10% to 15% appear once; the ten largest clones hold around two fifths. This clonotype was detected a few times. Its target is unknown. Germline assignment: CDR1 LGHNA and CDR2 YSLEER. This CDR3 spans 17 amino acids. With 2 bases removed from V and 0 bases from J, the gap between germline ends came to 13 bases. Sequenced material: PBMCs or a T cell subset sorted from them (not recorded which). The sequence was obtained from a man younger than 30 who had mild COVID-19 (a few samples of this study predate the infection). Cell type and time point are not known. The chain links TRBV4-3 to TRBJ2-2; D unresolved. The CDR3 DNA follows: TGCGCCAGCAGCCAAAGTTGGACCCTCGCGAACACCGGGGAGCTGTTTTTT. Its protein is CASSQSWTLANTGELFF.